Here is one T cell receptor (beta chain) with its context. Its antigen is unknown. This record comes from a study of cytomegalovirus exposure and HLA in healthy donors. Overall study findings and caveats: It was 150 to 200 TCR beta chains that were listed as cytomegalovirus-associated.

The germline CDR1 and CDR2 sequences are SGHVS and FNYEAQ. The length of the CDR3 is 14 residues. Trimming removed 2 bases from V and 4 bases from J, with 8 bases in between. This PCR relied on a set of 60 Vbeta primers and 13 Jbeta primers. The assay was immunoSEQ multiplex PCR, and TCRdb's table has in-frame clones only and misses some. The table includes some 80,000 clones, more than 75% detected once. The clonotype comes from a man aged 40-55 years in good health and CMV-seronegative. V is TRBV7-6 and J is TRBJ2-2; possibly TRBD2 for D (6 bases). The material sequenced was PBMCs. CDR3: CASSLIAATGELFF. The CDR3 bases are TGTGCCAGCAGCTTAATAGCGGCCACCGGGGAGCTGTTTTTT.